This TCR beta chain was profiled in a study of blood T cell repertoires in COVID-19. Profiling relied on immunoSEQ multiplex PCR, and the TCRdb table lists in-frame clones only, not all of them. The sample carries about 180,000 clones, about four fifths recorded once. This CDR3 is built from 18 residues. V was pared by 4 bases and J by 0 bases, with 7 bases of the junction left unmatched. The germline CDR1 and CDR2 sequences are SNHLY and FYNNEI. This sequence was found in a woman of 80 years or more with active or convalescent COVID-19. This chain connects TRBV2 to TRBJ2-1; 12 bases fit TRBD2. Material for sequencing was peripheral blood. The CDR3 nucleotides are TGTGCCAGCAGTGGTTCTAGCGGGAGGGGCAGCTCCTACAATGAGCAGTTCTTC. Protein sequence: CASSGSSGRGSSYNEQFF.